This T cell receptor beta chain came from a study of Ad26.COV2.S vaccination and SARS-CoV-2 variants (dated by TCRdb to the early 2020s). Context from the whole study: Vaccine-arm donors came from COV1001, a multicentre, randomized, double-blind, placebo-controlled phase I-IIa trial of Ad26.COV2.S in healthy adults. Ad26.COV2.S was administered intramuscularly at a dose of 5x10^10 or 1x10^11 viral particles, either as one shot or as two shots given 56 days apart. Sequencing of the TCRbeta repertoire served to evaluate the specificity and breadth of SARS-CoV-2-reactive T cell receptors following Ad26.COV2.S vaccination. The TCR-sequenced set comprised approximately 32 samples: around 20 Ad26.COV2.S vaccine recipients, 5 placebo recipients and 8 SARS-CoV-2 convalescent individuals. Participants in the trial were split at random into five groups of five each, receiving low-dose or high-dose Ad26.COV2.S once or twice, or else placebo on both occasions. Investigators remained blinded to trial group allocation during experiments and outcome assessment. What the study reported, not specific to this receptor: The study was not powered for comparison of responses between vaccine doses or regimens. Vaccine and placebo recipients had similar non-spike TCR breadth, a finding consistent with the vaccine containing only spike. Substantial breadth of spike-specific CD8+ and CD4+ T cell responses was reported after vaccination. The authors noted that the TCR breadth and depth analyses may have underestimated total T cell responses. Ad26.COV2.S recipients had higher spike-specific TCR breadth than placebo recipients (P = 0.0014).

With respect to this clone: The antigen this receptor binds is unknown. The input lacks base qualities; no much larger clone sits a single base away.

The immunoSEQ Assay was the method used to sequence TCRbeta CDR3 regions. After extraction, genomic DNA underwent amplification by bias-controlled multiplex PCR, followed by high-throughput sequencing. The study's own analysis went as follows. To quantify the absolute abundance of every unique TCRbeta CDR3 region, sequences were collapsed and filtered. Usable DNA was measured by amplifying reference genes present in all nucleated cells, and TCRbeta template counts were normalized to that usable DNA to estimate T cell fraction. Repertoire TCRs were annotated as SARS-CoV-2-specific by exact matching of V gene, CDR3 amino acid sequence and J gene to a known reactive TCR set. The reference SARS-CoV-2 TCR set came from MIRA and was filtered for enrichment in COVID-19-positive ImmuneCODE repertoires, removing public or cross-reactive TCRs. Based on the MIRA antigens, annotated TCRs were further analysed at the level of specific ORF or position within ORF. Depth was the summed frequency of annotated unique rearrangements, while breadth was defined as annotated unique rearrangements over total unique productive rearrangements. Two-sided Wilcoxon rank-sum tests were applied when comparing TCR breadth between groups. In its TCRdb copy, this immuneACCESS table keeps in-frame sequences only and misses some clones. Where compared with another copy, unresolved V genes explain less than half of these, and the others have no known cause. The V and J calls and clone size were taken over from that table, and D and trimming were inferred from the DNA. Counted in this sample were 400,000 to 450,000 clones; around 92% of them appeared once. 1.5% to 2% of the sample is taken by the ten largest.

The treatment or condition label, read with the paper, signifies: over 15 received Ad26.COV2.S at low or high dose, single or two shots; 5 received placebo; per-sample allocation not given. For vaccine and placebo recipients, repertoires were sequenced using samples collected on day 63 after the first injection. Between 29 July and 7 August 2020, Cohort 1b enrolled around 24 adults aged 18-55 years at one site in Boston, USA. Ad26.COV2.S was a replication-incompetent adenovirus type 26 vector that expressed a prefusion-stabilized SARS-CoV-2 spike protein derived from the original Wuhan strain. The CDR3 runs 19 residues from the cysteine to the phenylalanine. Left in the record is the CDR3 DNA by itself, 57 bases read in frame from the first base. From the germline V gene, CDR1 is SGHTA and CDR2 is FQGNSA. Clipping removes 5 bases from V and 1 base from J, with 11 as the unmatched junction base count.

The input for sequencing was peripheral blood, taken in a trial of Ad26.COV2.S vaccine versus placebo. The V and J genes are TRBV7-2 and TRBJ2-2; 12 of the junction bases match TRBD1. The receptor was isolated from a person aged 18 to 59 who received the Ad26.COV2.S COVID-19 vaccine or a placebo. CDR3 loop: CASSPPGTGGIWNTGELFF. The DNA reads TGTGCCAGCAGCCCGCCCGGGACAGGGGGCATATGGAACACCGGGGAGCTGTTTTTT.